Listed here are 14 T cell receptor beta chains from one sample, sequenced in a study of OX40 agonist ivuxolimab in advanced cancers. Sequenced by immunoSEQ multiplex PCR; TCRdb stores in-frame clones only, minus some. The table records tens of thousands of clones, 75% to 90% of them present only once. The specimen was CD4+ or CD8+ T cells sorted from blood, collected in a trial of the OX40 agonist ivuxolimab. The receptors were gathered from an adult with an advanced solid tumor such as melanoma, head and neck, liver or kidney cancer.

The chain joins TRBV29-1 to TRBJ1-1, with TRBD1 matching 11 bases. V lost 4 bases to trimming and J lost 5 bases; unmatched junction nucleotides: 6. Germline V gene lookup returns CDR1 SQVTM and CDR2 ANQGSEA. CDR3 length: 14 amino acids. DNA for the CDR3: TGCAGCGTTGTAGGACAGGGGGCGGTTACTGAAGCTTTCTTT. Residues: CSVVGQGAVTEAFF.

This chain uses TRBV4-1 with TRBJ2-5; D is uncertain. V was cut by 3 bases and J by 2 bases, with 13 bases left in between. This CDR3 contains 15 residues. Germline CDR1 MGHRA, CDR2 YSYEKL. CDR3 loop: CASSHSRTEQETQYF. CDR3 sequence (DNA): TGCGCCAGCAGCCATAGTCGGACGGAACAAGAGACCCAGTACTTC.

V is TRBV7-9 and J is TRBJ1-1; D uncertain. Trimming took off 5 bases at V and 5 bases at J, with 15 bases between the two ends. The length of the CDR3 is 14 residues. Germline V gene lookup returns CDR1 SEHNR and CDR2 FQNEAQ (reference sequence). For the CDR3, the DNA is TGTGCCAGCAGCCCACTTAGGGAATGGACTGAAGCTTTCTTT. Its protein is CASSPLREWTEAFF.

V and J are TRBV28 and TRBJ2-1; 9 bases map to TRBD2. Trimming cost V 6 bases and J 8 bases; bases outside gene matches: 11. CDR1 and CDR2 (germline): MDHEN, SYDVKM. The CDR3 consists of 15 residues. The CDR3 sequence: CASRVAGDRKHEQFF. The CDR3 nucleotides are TGTGCCAGCAGGGTAGCGGGAGATAGGAAACATGAGCAGTTCTTC.

The rearrangement joins TRBV21-1 to TRBJ1-1; the table names TRBD1, a call not compared with the DNA. TRBV21-1 is an annotated pseudogene. This CDR3 has 17 amino acids. The CDR3 sequence is CASSKATGAYLNTEAFF. Here the CDR3 DNA reads TGTGCCAGCAGCAAAGCGACAGGGGCCTACCTTAACACTGAAGCTTTCTTT.

The J gene is TRBJ2-2, the V gene TRBV5-1; unclear D gene. This CDR3 has 15 residues. The V end lost 4 bases, the J end lost 0 bases, and 10 bases lay between the germline ends. Germline V lookup: CDR1 SGHRS, CDR2 YFSETQ. CDR3 nucleotides: TGCGCCAGCAGCCACGGACGGGCGAACACCGGGGAGCTGTTTTTT. Protein product: CASSHGRANTGELFF.

This chain joins TRBV30 and TRBJ2-5; D call uncertain. Judging by the DNA end, TRBJ2-7 fits better; the J call may be wrong. This CDR3 contains 13 residues. CDR1 and CDR2 from the germline V gene are GTSNPN and SVGIG (reference sequence). Written as DNA, the CDR3 is TGTGCCTGGAGTGTTATCGCAACCTACGAGCAGTACTTC. Residues: CAWSVIATYEQYF.

The chain recombines TRBV7-9 with TRBJ2-5, with 13 bases that match TRBD2. The CDR3 length is 16 residues. V dropped 4 bases and J dropped 4; count of bases not matched to a gene: 6. Looked up from germline, CDR1 is SEHNR and CDR2 is FQNEAQ (reference sequence). The CDR3 loop reads CASSSGTSGISETQYF. CDR3 nucleotides: TGTGCCAGCAGCTCCGGGACTAGCGGGATCTCAGAGACCCAGTACTTC.

The chain recombines TRBV30 with TRBJ1-6; D is unclear. Per the germline V gene, CDR1 is GTSNPN and CDR2 is SVGIG (reference sequence). Trimming pared 2 bases from V and 7 bases from J, leaving 21 bases between. CDR3 size: 17 residues. CDR3 amino acids: CAWSPQDGFNLNSPLHF. The DNA for the CDR3 is TGTGCCTGGAGTCCCCAGGATGGTTTTAATCTGAATTCACCCCTCCACTTT.

This chain links TRBV7-2 with TRBJ2-7; 8 positions match TRBD2. Germline V CDR1 and CDR2: SGHTA, FQGNSA. The CDR3 consists of 16 residues. V dropped 5 bases and J dropped 6; count of bases not matched to a gene: 15. The CDR3 DNA is TGTGCCAGCAGCCCAACTCGGGCTAGCGGGCCGGGCGAGCAGTACTTC. It encodes CASSPTRASGPGEQYF.

The sample holds a few counts of this clone. The chain carries TRBV10-1 and TRBJ2-2; D call uncertain. V lost 7 bases, J lost 0 bases, and 18 bases lay in between. In germline, CDR1 is WNHNN, CDR2 SYGVQD (reference sequence). The CDR3 length is 17 residues. This CDR3 reads CASNPGPRSSNTGELFF. The CDR3 DNA is TGCGCCAGCAATCCTGGCCCCCGGTCATCGAACACCGGGGAGCTGTTTTTT.

V is TRBV5-1 and J is TRBJ1-3; TRBD1 matches at 9 bases. Germline V gene sequence: CDR1 SGHRS, CDR2 YFSETQ. The CDR3 loop spans 14 amino acids. The junction had 0 bases not matched to a gene; V was cut back by 3 bases and J by 2 bases. The CDR3, as DNA: TGCGCCAGCAGCTGGGACAGGGCTGGAAACACCATATATTTT. Amino acids: CASSWDRAGNTIYF. The whole variable domain, remainder taken from reference TRBV5-1 and TRBJ1-3, is KAGVTQTPRYLIKTRGQQVTLSCSPISGHRSVSWYQQTPGQGLQFLFEYFSETQRNKGNFPGRFSGRQFSNSRSEMNVSTLELGDSALYLCASSWDRAGNTIYFGEGSWLTVV.

This chain uses TRBV2 with TRBJ1-6; the match to TRBD1 covers 8 bases. This CDR3 is built from 15 residues. The V and J ends lost 5 bases and 7 bases, in that order; junction bases with no gene match: 7. CDR1 SNHLY and CDR2 FYNNEI come from the germline V gene. CDR3: CASSLLGQGNSPLHF. The CDR3 region has the DNA TGTGCCAGCAGTCTACTTGGACAGGGAAATTCACCCCTCCACTTT.

V gene TRBV15 combines with J gene TRBJ2-3, with D possibly TRBD2 on 6 matching bases. CDR3 length: 14 amino acids. Germline values: CDR1 LNHNV, CDR2 YYDKDF (reference sequence). V was pared by 5 bases and J by 3 bases, with 12 bases between. This CDR3 reads CATSPNGGTDTQYF. DNA of the CDR3: TGTGCCACCAGCCCCAATGGGGGGACAGATACGCAGTATTTT.